Given below is one T cell receptor (beta chain) in context. Its antigen is not known. Using immunoSEQ multiplex PCR, the repertoire was profiled, and TCRdb retains in-frame clones only, with some absent. Among tens of thousands of clones listed, more than 60% were seen once. These data originate in a study of vaccination effects on CD4 cells after COVID-19. Study as a whole: The participants, recipients of two vaccine doses, got either BNT162b2 or mRNA-1273.

This CDR3 is 20 amino acids long. V lost 1 base, J lost 0 bases, and 23 bases lay in between. Germline values: CDR1 SGHKS, CDR2 YYEKEE (reference sequence). Under the ViraFEST assay, PBMC were stimulated with viral peptide pools so that antigen-specific CD4+ T cells expanded. Sequencing was performed afterwards. Culture proceeded for about 11 days, and CD4+ T cells were then isolated. Having tested negative for nucleocapsid antibodies, the vaccine recipients showed no prior SARS-CoV-2 infection. A half-medium replacement with IL-2 medium was carried out on days 3 and 7. General observations from the study: Marked clonal contraction of infection- and vaccine-induced clones was seen late after vaccination. Missing from the study were early post-infection timepoints, and its convalescent patients were few.

This material consisted of CD4+ T cells from PBMCs cultured with SARS-CoV-2 spike peptides, taken before COVID-19 vaccination. The chain links TRBV5-5 to TRBJ2-4; possible D gene TRBD2, 5 bases. The clonotype comes from a human donor who received a COVID-19 vaccine. In DNA, the CDR3 is TGTGCCAGCAGCTTGTATCGGAGGCGATTGGGAGAACGAGCCAAAAACATTCAGTACTTC. Translated, it gives CASSLYRRRLGERAKNIQYF.